The 10 T cell receptor beta chains below all came from one sample that was sequenced in a study of T cells in Graves' hyperthyroidism and ophthalmopathy. The source material, RNA transcripts, was used to amplify TCR beta CDR3 regions. With the HTBI primer set, the TCR CDR3 went through a first round of RT-PCR. TCRdb processed the multiplex PCR reads anew with MiXCR; each CDR3 protein has one entry. This table has 35,000 to 45,000 distinct CDR3 sequences, roughly 50% appearing once. The specimen sequenced was blood. The receptors here all came from a man aged 40-49 years with Graves' ophthalmopathy.

This clonotype was observed a few times. The chain carries TRBV2 and TRBJ2-7; D is unclear. The CDR3 sequence is 12 residues long. Germline CDR1 reads SNHLY; CDR2 reads FYNNEI. Trimming took off 7 bases at V and 2 bases at J, with 9 bases between the two ends. The CDR3 loop is CASTSDTYEQYF. For the CDR3, the DNA is TGTGCCAGCACAAGTGATACCTACGAGCAGTACTTC.

In its sample, this clonotype was seen many times. This chain links TRBV4-1 with TRBJ2-5, with 8 nucleotides matching TRBD1. J lost 4 bases, V lost 4 bases, and 8 bases had no gene match. The V gene's germline CDR1 is MGHRA and CDR2 YSYEKL. The CDR3 extends over 15 amino acids. Written as DNA, the CDR3 is TGCGCCAGCAGCCCCGAGGACAGGGTTGGAGAGACCCAGTACTTC. Amino acid sequence: CASSPEDRVGETQYF.

This clonotype was observed at least ten times. V usage is TRBV20-1 and J usage is TRBJ2-5, with a possible D match to TRBD1 (5 bases). This CDR3 contains 13 residues. Germline loops: CDR1 DFQATT, CDR2 SNEGSKA (reference sequence). V shed 3 bases and J shed 4 bases, with 12 bases lying between them. As DNA, the CDR3 is TGCAGTGCTAGGGTTGACAGTATAGAGACCCAGTACTTC. Translation: CSARVDSIETQYF.

The chain is built from TRBV7-9 and TRBJ2-7; D remains ambiguous. Trimming stripped 1 base from V and 5 bases from J, with 9 bases between. The CDR3 spans 13 residues. CDR1 and CDR2 from the germline V gene are SEHNR and FQNEAQ (reference sequence). The CDR3 region is CASSLGGYDEQYF. The CDR3 DNA reads TGTGCCAGCAGCTTAGGGGGATACGACGAGCAGTACTTC.

The chain is built from TRBV2 and TRBJ1-2; 10 positions agree with TRBD1. The CDR3 consists of 16 residues. J lost 8 bases, V lost 0 bases, and 9 bases had no gene match. CDR1 is SNHLY, CDR2 FYNNEI, per germline. CDR3 in amino acids: CASSEALRDRGGGYTF. CDR3 nucleotides: TGTGCCAGCAGTGAAGCGCTTCGGGACAGGGGAGGAGGCTACACCTTC.

This clonotype was seen a handful of times. This rearrangement joins TRBV19 to TRBJ1-2; a possible D gene is TRBD1 (5 bases). The CDR3 length is 10 residues. Germline assignment: CDR1 LNHDA and CDR2 SQIVND (reference sequence). Trimming pared 8 bases from V and 8 bases from J, leaving 9 bases between. CDR3 bases: TGTGCCAGTTGGGGGGACGGCTACACCTTC. Encoded protein: CASWGDGYTF.

This chain connects TRBV7-8 to TRBJ2-5; 13 nucleotides agree with TRBD2. This CDR3 is 16 amino acids long. The germline V gene has CDR1 SGHVS and CDR2 FQNEAQ. V trimming: 1 base; J trimming: 5 bases; junction bases outside the gene matches: 4. The CDR3: CASSLGTSGSRETQYF. CDR3 DNA: TGTGCCAGCAGCTTAGGGACTAGCGGGAGTCGGGAGACCCAGTACTTC. Variable domain in full (rest from reference TRBV7-8 and TRBJ2-5): GAGVSQSPRYKVAKRGQDVALRCDPISGHVSLFWYQQALGQGPEFLTYFQNEAQLDKSGLPSDRFFAERPEGSVSTLKIQRTQQEDSAVYLCASSLGTSGSRETQYFGPGTRLLVL.

This clonotype has ten or more counts. The rearrangement uses TRBV5-1 and TRBJ1-4, with a weak D call TRBD1 (6 bases). CDR1 is SGHRS and CDR2 is YFSETQ in the germline V gene. V was clipped by 0 bases and J by 8 bases, with 14 bases between them. The CDR3 totals 15 residues. CDR3: CASSLVGGIGEKLFF. The CDR3 coding sequence is TGCGCCAGCAGCTTGGTGGGGGGCATTGGAGAAAAACTGTTTTTT.

The chain joins TRBV20-1 to TRBJ2-5; no reliable D call. The CDR3 totals 13 residues. CDR1 and CDR2 (germline): DFQATT, SNEGSKA (reference sequence). V was clipped by 0 bases and J by 9 bases, with 14 bases between them. The CDR3 DNA reads as TGCAGTGCTAGAGACAGTGTTGGTCAGCCCCAGTACTTC. This gives the protein CSARDSVGQPQYF.

The chain is built from TRBV6-4 and TRBJ1-1, with D perhaps matching TRBD1 (6 bases). V was clipped by 8 bases and J by 0 bases, with 22 bases between them. Germline CDR1 reads MRHNA; CDR2 reads SNTAGT. The CDR3 sequence is 17 residues long. In DNA form, the CDR3 reads TGTGCCAGCTGTGCTAGGGGGGGGCAAAGCATGAACACTGAAGCTTTCTTT. This sequence encodes CASCARGGQSMNTEAFF.